The clone carrying this T cell receptor (beta chain) has just a few counts. Its specificity is unknown. The missing CDR3 end, 3 residues past where the read stops, is filled in from the germline J gene. Germline V CDR1 and CDR2: SGHTA, FQGNSA. This CDR3 is 15 amino acids long. The junction had 8 bases not matched to a gene; V was cut back by 5 bases and J by 5 bases. This entry belongs to a study of T cell clonality in common variable immunodeficiency. Notes on the study in general: Shared TCRbeta clones were fewer between CVID subjects than controls. Compared with healthy controls, CVID subjects showed increased TCRbeta clonality, mostly in about a third. Reportedly, TCR beta sequences from common variable immunodeficiency showed fewer deletions and N-nucleotide insertions.

Sequencing input was equivalent genomic DNA from CVID and controls. Sequencing was performed with immunoSEQ multiplex PCR; in TCRdb, only in-frame clones are kept and a portion is missing. The data show about 20,000 clones, with none appearing a single time. The sample consisted of peripheral blood mononuclear cells. V gene TRBV7-2 combines with J gene TRBJ2-5, with 10 bases aligning to TRBD1. This TCR was sampled from a human donor with common variable immunodeficiency. This chain's CDR3 is CASSADRGLFETQYF. The CDR3 DNA, read in part, is TGTGCCAGCAGCGCCGACAGGGGGCTTTTTGAGACC.